The 30 T cell receptor beta chains reported below all come from one sample, sequenced in a study of blood T cell repertoires in COVID-19. Profiling relied on immunoSEQ multiplex PCR, and the TCRdb table lists in-frame clones only, not all of them. The data hold about 160,000 clones, with approximately 90% observed a single time. Source material: peripheral blood. The source of these receptors is a woman aged 60 to 75 who had recovered from COVID-19.

The chain links TRBV7-9 to TRBJ1-2; a weak D match, TRBD1 (6 bases). With 5 bases removed from V and 4 bases from J, the gap between germline ends came to 14 bases. Per the germline V gene, CDR1 is SEHNR and CDR2 is FQNEAQ (reference sequence). The CDR3 has 14 amino acids. The CDR3 DNA reads TGTGCCAGCAGCCCCAGGGGATGGGCCTATGGCTACACCTTC. Translating it yields CASSPRGWAYGYTF.

The chain has TRBV6-5 and TRBJ2-7; 7 nucleotides match TRBD1. The V gene end was trimmed by 6 bases and the J gene end by 1 base; junction bases not matched to a gene: 9. This CDR3 is 15 amino acids long. CDR1 is MNHEY and CDR2 is SVGAGI in the germline V gene. CDR3 coding DNA: TGTGCCAGCAGGCCGACAGGGCCCACTTCCTACGAGCAGTACTTC. Its translation: CASRPTGPTSYEQYF.

CDR3 amino acids: CAWNSAGETQYF. The CDR3 nucleotides are TGTGCCTGGAATTCTGCGGGGGAGACCCAGTACTTC. V and J are TRBV30 and TRBJ2-5; a possible D gene is TRBD2 (6 bases). The CDR3 is 12 amino acids. Trimming left V 4 bases short and J 5 bases short, with 11 bases between. The germline gives CDR1 GTSNPN, CDR2 SVGIG (reference sequence).

The V and J genes are TRBV30 and TRBJ2-3; D possibly corresponds to TRBD1 (6 bases). CDR1 is GTSNPN, CDR2 SVGIG, per germline (reference sequence). Trimming removed 3 bases from V and 4 bases from J, with 14 bases in between. CDR3 length: 14 amino acids. The CDR3 spells CAWSLGAGADTQYF. Here the CDR3 DNA reads TGTGCCTGGAGCCTGGGGGCAGGGGCAGATACGCAGTATTTT.

This clone was recorded once. V is TRBV18 and J is TRBJ1-1; the match to TRBD1 covers 10 bases. The CDR3 runs to 15 residues. The trim removed 3 bases at V and 6 bases at J, leaving 7 bases unmatched. Germline values: CDR1 KGHSH, CDR2 LQKENI. The CDR3 loop reads CASSPRQGAGAEAFF. The CDR3 nucleotides are TGTGCCAGCTCACCTCGACAGGGGGCTGGGGCTGAAGCTTTCTTT.

V gene TRBV20-1 combines with J gene TRBJ1-1, with D uncertain. With 2 bases removed from V and 3 bases from J, the gap between germline ends came to 4 bases. The CDR3 is 11 residues long. Germline lookup yields CDR1 DFQATT and CDR2 SNEGSKA (reference sequence). The CDR3 spells CSARLHTEAFF. The CDR3 region has the DNA TGCAGTGCTAGACTCCACACTGAAGCTTTCTTT.

The chain combines TRBV29-1 with TRBJ2-3; the D is unclear. The length of the CDR3 is 14 residues. With 8 bases removed from V and 0 bases from J, the gap between germline ends came to 15 bases. Per germline, CDR1 SQVTM and CDR2 ANQGSEA. The CDR3 coding sequence is TGCAGCTCGGGTGGAGCTTCTAGCACAGATACGCAGTATTTT. Translating it yields CSSGGASSTDTQYF.

This clone was seen only once. This rearrangement joins TRBV7-8 to TRBJ1-2; 8 bases map to TRBD1. From germline, CDR1 is SGHVS and CDR2 FQNEAQ. The CDR3 has 18 residues. With 4 bases clipped from V and 3 bases from J, the junction kept 16 bases outside the gene matches. DNA of the CDR3: TGTGCCAGCAGCTCCCAGCAGGGGGCAAGAGTGATACACTATGGCTACACCTTC. Translating it yields CASSSQQGARVIHYGYTF.

The chain recombines TRBV4-1 with TRBJ1-2, with D hard to call. CDR1 and CDR2 (germline): MGHRA, YSYEKL. Trimming took 0 bases from V and 4 from J, leaving 12 bases between them. The CDR3 covers 15 residues. This CDR3 reads CASSQEGLQSYGYTF. CDR3 bases: TGCGCCAGCAGCCAAGAGGGCCTACAGAGCTATGGCTACACCTTC.

This chain joins TRBV28 and TRBJ1-1, with D tentatively TRBD1 (6 bases). The CDR3 is 13 residues long. Trimming cost V 2 bases and J 8 bases, with 12 bases left between them. CDR1 and CDR2 (germline): MDHEN, SYDVKM. The CDR3 loop is CASSLLTGFEAFF. The CDR3 DNA follows: TGTGCCAGCAGTTTACTGACAGGATTCGAAGCTTTCTTT.

This chain uses TRBV5-8 with TRBJ1-6; D is undetermined. Germline CDR1 and CDR2: SGHTS and YDEGEE. V gave up 0 bases and J gave up 12 bases, with 7 bases separating them. The CDR3 spans 12 residues. The CDR3 DNA follows: TGTGCCAGCAGCTTGGTCGCGGGACCCCTCCACTTT. Amino acids: CASSLVAGPLHF.

V is TRBV11-2 and J is TRBJ1-1; TRBD1 agrees at 7 bases. The CDR3 has 16 amino acids. Germline V gene lookup returns CDR1 SGHAT and CDR2 FQNNGV. V lost 0 bases to trimming and J lost 6 bases; unmatched junction nucleotides: 10. Here the CDR3 DNA reads TGTGCCAGCAGCTTAGATCTAAGAGGGGGCTGGGCTGAAGCTTTCTTT. Residues: CASSLDLRGGWAEAFF.

J is TRBJ2-7 and V is TRBV6-2 or TRBV6-3; 7 bases fit TRBD2. Trimming cost V 0 bases and J 0 bases; bases outside gene matches: 5. Per germline, CDR1 MNHEY and CDR2 SVGEGT. The CDR3 sequence is 16 residues long. CDR3 nucleotides: TGTGCCAGCAGTTACTCAGCGGGCGGGGGCTCCTACGAGCAGTACTTC. This sequence encodes CASSYSAGGGSYEQYF.

The gene calls are TRBV6-2 or TRBV6-3 and TRBJ2-1; D call uncertain. Germline V gives CDR1 MNHEY, CDR2 SVGEGT. The V and J ends lost 4 bases and 5 bases respectively, with 12 bases between them. The CDR3 extends over 14 amino acids. CDR3 region: CASSSQFVHNEQFF. CDR3 coding DNA: TGTGCCAGCAGTTCCCAGTTTGTCCACAATGAGCAGTTCTTC.

This clone was picked up one time. The V call is TRBV20-1, the J call TRBJ1-6; D remains unclear. CDR1 and CDR2 from the germline V gene are DFQATT and SNEGSKA (reference sequence). The CDR3 consists of 11 residues. V lost 6 bases and J 7 bases, leaving 7 bases between the germline ends. CDR3 DNA: TGCAGTGCACGGGGAAATTCACCCCTCCACTTT. Encoded protein: CSARGNSPLHF.

Only a few counts were recorded for this clone. The V call is TRBV5-6, the J call TRBJ1-1; D is unresolved. The CDR3 consists of 15 residues. Germline V gene data show CDR1 as SGHDT and CDR2 as YYEEEE. Trimming left V 1 base short and J 0 bases short, with 10 bases between. This chain's CDR3 is CASSLYTPMNTEAFF. The CDR3 DNA follows: TGTGCCAGCAGCTTGTACACACCCATGAACACTGAAGCTTTCTTT.

The chain employs TRBV6-6 and TRBJ2-7; tentative D call: TRBD1 (5 bases). The V end lost 3 bases, the J end lost 3 bases, and 6 bases lay between the germline ends. Looked up from germline, CDR1 is MNHNY and CDR2 is SVGAGI (reference sequence). The CDR3 contains 12 residues. For the CDR3, the DNA is TGTGCCAGCAGTTATCAGGGCTACGAGCAGTACTTC. It yields the protein CASSYQGYEQYF.

The rearrangement joins TRBV3-1 (or the pseudogene TRBV3-2) to TRBJ1-1; 10 bases fit TRBD1. The germline V gene has CDR1 LGHDT and CDR2 YNNKEL (reference sequence). Trimming at V came to 4 bases and at J to 1 base, leaving 6 bases not matched to a gene. The CDR3 is made up of 16 amino acids. CDR3 loop: CASSLTDRGWNTEAFF. The CDR3 nucleotides read TGTGCCAGCAGCCTAACGGACAGGGGGTGGAACACTGAAGCTTTCTTT.

The chain is built from TRBV28 and TRBJ2-5, with 7 positions matching TRBD1. The CDR3 extends over 14 amino acids. J gave up 5 bases and V 4 bases, and 7 bases lay outside the gene matches. The germline CDR1 and CDR2 sequences are MDHEN and SYDVKM. In DNA form, the CDR3 reads TGTGCCAGCAGTTCCAGGGGGTCGGGGGAGACCCAGTACTTC. Amino acid sequence: CASSSRGSGETQYF.

The CDR3 reads CASSTQGAGNEKLFF. In DNA form, the CDR3 reads TGTGCCAGCAGTACCCAGGGGGCGGGCAATGAAAAACTGTTTTTT. This rearrangement joins TRBV27 to TRBJ1-4; 8 bases agree with TRBD1. The trim removed 5 bases at V and 5 bases at J, leaving 7 bases unmatched. This CDR3 has 15 residues. The germline V gene encodes CDR1 MNHEY and CDR2 SMNVEV (reference sequence).

This chain links TRBV28 with TRBJ1-6, with 8 bases aligning to TRBD1. Germline-derived CDR1 and CDR2 are MDHEN and SYDVKM. CDR3 length: 13 residues. V shed 3 bases, J shed 9 bases, and the junction held 1 base outside the gene matches. The CDR3: CASSLDRVSPLHF. Here the CDR3 DNA reads TGTGCCAGCAGTTTGGACAGGGTTTCACCCCTCCACTTT. The full variable domain, in which reference TRBV28 and TRBJ1-6 provide the parts outside the CDR3, is DVKVTQSSRYLVKRTGEKVFLECVQDMDHENMFWYRQDPGLGLRLIYFSYDVKMKEKGDIPEGYSVSREKKERFSLILESASTNQTSMYLCASSLDRVSPLHFGNGTRLTVT.

The chain uses TRBV5-1 and TRBJ2-3, with a possible D match to TRBD2 (7 bases). V gave up 4 bases and J gave up 5 bases, with 17 bases separating them. Germline CDR1 and CDR2: SGHRS and YFSETQ. The CDR3 is made up of 15 amino acids. The CDR3 region is CASSRTGGRGDTQYF. Written as DNA, the CDR3 is TGCGCCAGCAGCCGTACCGGGGGGCGCGGAGATACGCAGTATTTT.

This clone has a handful of counts. This chain uses TRBV12-3 or TRBV12-4 with TRBJ2-2, with D possibly matching TRBD2 (6 bases). CDR3 size: 13 residues. Trimming left V 6 bases short and J 4 bases short, with 9 bases between. The CDR3 bases are TGTGCCAGCAGGGGGGGTTCCACCGGGGAGCTGTTTTTT. Translating it yields CASRGGSTGELFF.

The rearrangement links TRBV18 to TRBJ2-3, with D possibly being TRBD2 (7 bases). Trimming took off 0 bases at V and 2 bases at J, with 12 bases between the two ends. The CDR3 totals 16 residues. Germline V gene lookup returns CDR1 KGHSH and CDR2 LQKENI. The CDR3 DNA reads as TGTGCCAGCTCACCACCGGGGGGGCACCACACAGATACGCAGTATTTT. Translating gives CASSPPGGHHTDTQYF.

V and J are TRBV9 and TRBJ1-1, with 7 bases identical to TRBD1. The CDR3 loop spans 15 amino acids. V gave up 3 bases and J gave up 7 bases; unmatched junction bases: 12. Germline values: CDR1 SGDLS, CDR2 YYNGEE. The CDR3 protein is CASSAGGTADFEAFF. In nucleotides, the CDR3 is TGTGCCAGCAGCGCCGGTGGGACAGCCGATTTTGAAGCTTTCTTT.

The V and J genes are TRBV6-6 and TRBJ1-2; the match to TRBD1 covers 7 bases. Germline V gives CDR1 MNHNY, CDR2 SVGAGI (reference sequence). The CDR3 covers 13 residues. The V gene end was trimmed by 5 bases and the J gene end by 5 bases; junction bases not matched to a gene: 5. The CDR3 loop is CASSPPGQYGYTF. The CDR3 DNA follows: TGTGCCAGCAGTCCTCCGGGACAGTATGGCTACACCTTC.

The rearrangement links TRBV6-9 to TRBJ1-5, with D perhaps TRBD1 (6 bases). CDR3 length: 15 residues. Between the trimmed V and J ends, which lost 3 bases and 1 base, there was a span of 10 bases. Germline CDR1 and CDR2: MNHGY and SVAAGI. The CDR3 region is CASSYGTGSNQPQHF. CDR3 nucleotides: TGTGCCAGCAGTTACGGTACAGGGAGCAATCAGCCCCAGCATTTT.

The V gene is TRBV28, the J gene TRBJ2-7; 9 positions agree with TRBD1. This CDR3 is 15 amino acids long. Germline values: CDR1 MDHEN, CDR2 SYDVKM. V lost 4 bases to trimming and J lost 3 bases; unmatched junction nucleotides: 7. The chain's CDR3 is CASSSGNRGLYEQYF. CDR3 in DNA: TGTGCCAGCAGTTCGGGGAACAGGGGGCTCTACGAGCAGTACTTC.

The chain joins TRBV27 to TRBJ2-3, with a weak D call TRBD2 (5 bases). Germline values: CDR1 MNHEY, CDR2 SMNVEV (reference sequence). The CDR3 has 14 amino acids. Trimming removed 5 bases from V and 0 bases from J, with 9 bases in between. CDR3 bases: TGTGCCAGCAGTCTAAGGACTAGCACAGATACGCAGTATTTT. Amino acid sequence: CASSLRTSTDTQYF.

The V and J genes are TRBV4-2 and TRBJ2-7; D possibly corresponds to TRBD2 (5 bases). The CDR3 is made up of 17 amino acids. Deletions cut 0 bases from V and 0 bases from J, with 15 bases between. Per the germline V gene, CDR1 is LGHNA and CDR2 is YNFKEQ. Here the CDR3 DNA reads TGTGCCAGCAGCCAAGAATGGAGTAGCGTCAGCTCCTACGAGCAGTACTTC. Translation: CASSQEWSSVSSYEQYF.